The 28 T cell receptor beta chains below all came from one sample that was sequenced in a study of blood T cell repertoires in COVID-19. Clones were read by immunoSEQ multiplex PCR, and TCRdb kept only the in-frame ones, dropping some. The sample holds about 70,000 clones, 80% to 85% seen once. Sequenced material: peripheral blood. The receptors derive from a woman of 80 years or more with acute or convalescent COVID-19.

The V gene is TRBV19, the J gene TRBJ1-4; D not resolved. The V gene lost 5 bases and the J gene lost 1 base, with 11 bases spanning the gap. Germline lookup yields CDR1 LNHDA and CDR2 SQIVND (reference sequence). The CDR3 covers 15 residues. The CDR3 region has the DNA TGTGCCAGTAGTGACTTCGGTAAAACTAATGAAAAACTGTTTTTT. Protein: CASSDFGKTNEKLFF.

The chain uses TRBV5-1 and TRBJ2-3, with D maybe TRBD1 (5 bases). Germline values: CDR1 SGHRS, CDR2 YFSETQ. The CDR3 has 16 amino acids. V dropped 1 base and J dropped 1 base, with 13 bases sitting between them. CDR3 DNA sequence: TGCGCCAGCAGCTTGTTTGGGGCGGATGGCACAGATACGCAGTATTTT. Encoded protein: CASSLFGADGTDTQYF.

This clone has just one count. The chain is built from TRBV12-5 and TRBJ2-5, with D possibly TRBD1 on 5 matching bases. The germline CDR1 and CDR2 sequences are LGHNT and FRNRAP. There are 15 residues in the CDR3. The ends were cut back, 1 base at V and 4 bases at J, with 13 bases in the middle. CDR3 in amino acids: CASGLATGLLETQYF. DNA for the CDR3: TGTGCTAGTGGTTTGGCAACAGGCCTGTTAGAGACCCAGTACTTC.

This chain links TRBV18 with TRBJ1-2; D perhaps matches TRBD1 (6 bases). Germline V CDR1 and CDR2: KGHSH, LQKENI. The CDR3 is 15 amino acids. V was shortened by 4 bases and J by 4 bases, with 16 bases between the two germline ends. CDR3 amino acids: CASSLGPGQTYGYTF. CDR3 coding DNA: TGTGCCAGCTCACTTGGCCCTGGACAGACCTATGGCTACACCTTC.

CDR3 residues: CASSPDGARTDTQYF. The CDR3 region has the DNA TGTGCCAGCAGCCCTGATGGGGCCCGCACAGATACGCAGTATTTT. This sequence joins TRBV3-1 (or the pseudogene TRBV3-2) and TRBJ2-3; D is perhaps TRBD1 (5 bases). Germline V CDR1 and CDR2: LGHDT, YNNKEL (reference sequence). V gave up 4 bases and J gave up 1 base, with 12 bases separating them. CDR3 size: 15 residues.

This clone was counted once. For the CDR3, the DNA is TGCGCCAGCAGCCAAGTAGCGGGGGGGAACAATGAGCAGTTCTTC. It is translated as CASSQVAGGNNEQFF. The J gene is TRBJ2-1, the V gene TRBV4-1; 11 bases agree with TRBD2. Germline lookup yields CDR1 MGHRA and CDR2 YSYEKL. The CDR3 is 15 residues long. V lost 1 base, J lost 5 bases, and 1 base stayed unmatched.

The rearrangement uses TRBV2 and TRBJ2-7; 10 bases fit TRBD2. Germline V gene sequence: CDR1 SNHLY, CDR2 FYNNEI. This CDR3 is 15 amino acids long. V shed 8 bases and J 0 bases; nucleotides not matched to a gene: 7. The CDR3 nucleotides are TGTGCCAGCGGGAAGCGGGGGGGTAGCTCCTACGAGCAGTACTTC. Protein product: CASGKRGGSSYEQYF.

CDR3: CASSKEGVKYYEQYF. CDR3 in DNA: TGTGCCAGCAGCAAAGAAGGGGTCAAGTACTACGAGCAGTACTTC. The rearrangement links TRBV21-1 to TRBJ2-7; the DNA was not compared with TRBD1, the D call given in the table. TRBV21-1 is a pseudogene. The CDR3 sequence is 15 residues long.

The chain combines TRBV5-1 with TRBJ1-1; 12 bases agree with TRBD1. The trim removed 2 bases at V and 5 bases at J, leaving 10 bases unmatched. This CDR3 region has 17 residues. The V gene's germline CDR1 is SGHRS and CDR2 YFSETQ. In DNA, the CDR3 is TGCGCCAGCAGCTTCCTACCGGGACAGGGGGCACAAACTGAAGCTTTCTTT. Translation: CASSFLPGQGAQTEAFF.

Written as DNA, the CDR3 is TGCGCCAGCAGCATACGCGGGTATAGCACAGATACGCAGTATTTT. This sequence encodes CASSIRGYSTDTQYF. The rearrangement links TRBV5-1 to TRBJ2-3; D might be TRBD2 (5 bases). Trimming took off 4 bases at V and 0 bases at J, with 12 bases between the two ends. Germline-derived CDR1 and CDR2 are SGHRS and YFSETQ. The CDR3 is made up of 15 amino acids.

This CDR3 reads CAWSGRRETEAFF. Here the CDR3 DNA reads TGTGCCTGGAGTGGTCGGCGGGAGACTGAAGCTTTCTTT. The V call is TRBV30, the J call TRBJ1-1; the D is unclear. Germline V gives CDR1 GTSNPN, CDR2 SVGIG (reference sequence). The CDR3 totals 13 residues. Trimming left V 1 base short and J 5 bases short, with 11 bases between. Looking up the rest from reference TRBV30 and TRBJ1-1 gives the full variable domain: SQTIHQWPATLVQPVGSPLSLECTVEGTSNPNLYWYRQAAGRGLQLLFYSVGIGQISSEVPQNLSASRPQDRQFILSSKKLLLSDSGFYLCAWSGRRETEAFFGQGTRLTVV.

This clone was seen once. The chain combines TRBV12-5 with TRBJ2-5, with D possibly being TRBD2 (6 bases). CDR3 length: 16 residues. V dropped 3 bases and J dropped 0 bases, with 14 bases sitting between them. Germline-derived CDR1 and CDR2 are LGHNT and FRNRAP. The CDR3 is CASGFGGDVYQETQYF. The DNA of the CDR3 is TGTGCTAGTGGTTTTGGCGGGGACGTGTACCAAGAGACCCAGTACTTC.

V usage is TRBV5-8 and J usage is TRBJ1-3; the match to TRBD1 covers 8 bases. From germline, CDR1 is SGHTS and CDR2 YDEGEE. The length of the CDR3 is 15 residues. V lost 0 bases, J lost 4 bases, and 3 bases stayed unmatched. Here the CDR3 DNA reads TGTGCCAGCAGCTTGGCCGGACAGGGAGGAAACACCATATATTTT. Translating it yields CASSLAGQGGNTIYF.

A remark on this clone: A read error may account for a junction end that differs from germline. The gene calls are TRBV3-1 (or the pseudogene TRBV3-2) and TRBJ2-1, with 10 positions matching TRBD1. Looked up from germline, CDR1 is LGHDT and CDR2 is YNNKEL (reference sequence). The CDR3 contains 13 residues. DNA for the CDR3: TGTGCCGGCAGCAGACAGGGGGCGAATGAGCAGTTCTTC. Its translation: CAGSRQGANEQFF.

This chain connects TRBV5-1 to TRBJ2-7, with TRBD2 as a possible D gene (5 bases). V was pared by 4 bases and J by 2 bases, with 13 bases between. CDR3 length: 14 residues. Looked up from germline, CDR1 is SGHRS and CDR2 is YFSETQ. The CDR3 sequence: CASSNTSSTYEQYF. In DNA, the CDR3 is TGCGCCAGCAGCAACACTAGTAGCACCTACGAGCAGTACTTC.

This clone was recorded only once. The chain has TRBV15 and TRBJ1-4, with 10 bases lining up with TRBD1. Germline V CDR1 and CDR2: LNHNV, YYDKDF (reference sequence). Trimming took 1 base from V and 7 from J; bases not matched to a gene: 3. The CDR3 sequence is 15 residues long. Here the CDR3 reads CATSRVGQGGEKLFF. The CDR3 nucleotides are TGTGCCACCAGCAGAGTAGGACAGGGGGGTGAAAAACTGTTTTTT.

The V call is TRBV6-1, the J call TRBJ1-2, with unresolved D. The length of the CDR3 is 13 residues. Germline assignment: CDR1 MNHNS and CDR2 SASEGT. Trimming cost V 2 bases and J 8 bases, with 12 bases left between them. CDR3 in amino acids: CASSERGSGGYTF. CDR3 sequence (DNA): TGTGCCAGCAGTGAACGAGGGTCTGGAGGCTACACCTTC.

The chain has TRBV18 and TRBJ2-3; D may be TRBD2 (5 bases). This CDR3 is built from 16 residues. Germline assignment: CDR1 KGHSH and CDR2 LQKENI. Trimming shortened V by 3 bases and J by 0 bases, and 13 bases separated the two germline ends. For the CDR3, the DNA is TGTGCCAGCTCACCTCTTACTAGGAGGAGCACAGATACGCAGTATTTT. Its protein product is CASSPLTRRSTDTQYF. Filled out from reference TRBV18 and TRBJ2-3, the complete variable domain reads NAGVMQNPRHLVRRRGQEARLRCSPMKGHSHVYWYRQLPEEGLKFMVYLQKENIIDESGMPKERFSAEFPKEGPSILRIQQVVRGDSAAYFCASSPLTRRSTDTQYFGPGTRLTVL.

V usage is TRBV10-2 and J usage is TRBJ2-7, with D maybe TRBD2 (5 bases). CDR1 WSHSY and CDR2 SAAADI come from the germline V gene. The CDR3 is 16 amino acids. The V end lost 2 bases, the J end lost 0 bases, and 14 bases lay between the germline ends. The CDR3: CASSEGVRRSSYEQYF. In nucleotides, the CDR3 is TGCGCCAGCAGTGAGGGGGTCAGGAGGAGCTCCTACGAGCAGTACTTC.

This sequence joins TRBV11-2 and TRBJ2-1; TRBD2 aligns across 7 bases. V lost 4 bases and J lost 14; bases outside the gene matches: 11. The CDR3 is made up of 13 amino acids. From germline, CDR1 is SGHAT and CDR2 FQNNGV. The chain's CDR3 is CASSSPSGLQEFF. The CDR3 nucleotides are TGTGCCAGCAGCTCACCCTCGGGACTACAGGAGTTCTTC.

This clone was recorded only once. The chain links TRBV6-5 to TRBJ1-4; D perhaps matches TRBD1 (5 bases). V lost 7 bases to trimming and J lost 7 bases, with 16 bases between them. The CDR3 is made up of 14 amino acids. The germline gives CDR1 MNHEY, CDR2 SVGAGI. This CDR3 is CASIEWGFREKLFF. CDR3 bases: TGTGCCAGCATAGAATGGGGCTTTCGTGAAAAACTGTTTTTT.

This clone was observed a single time. V gene TRBV12-5 combines with J gene TRBJ2-3; D possibly corresponds to TRBD1 (7 bases). In germline, CDR1 is LGHNT, CDR2 FRNRAP. The CDR3 contains 17 residues. V lost 4 bases, J lost 6 bases, and 23 bases lay in between. CDR3 residues: CASGSTRDSRGADTQYF. Here the CDR3 DNA reads TGTGCTAGTGGTTCGACAAGGGACAGTAGGGGGGCGGATACGCAGTATTTT.

Here the CDR3 DNA reads TGTGCCAGTAGTACCGACCCGTCCAGAAGACTAGCGGGGGTCAATGAGCAGTTCTTC. This codes for CASSTDPSRRLAGVNEQFF. The J gene is TRBJ2-1, the V gene TRBV6-2 or TRBV6-3; TRBD2 matches at 12 bases. This CDR3 is built from 19 residues. The V gene's germline CDR1 is MNHEY and CDR2 SVGEGT. J was trimmed by 6 bases and V by 9 bases; bases with no gene match: 21.

This chain connects TRBV2 to TRBJ2-1; TRBD2 aligns across 10 bases. This CDR3 contains 14 residues. Germline V gene sequence: CDR1 SNHLY, CDR2 FYNNEI. The V and J ends lost 8 bases and 7 bases, in that order; junction bases with no gene match: 8. CDR3 sequence (DNA): TGTGCCAGCCACAGCGGGGGGGCCGGGAATGAGCAGTTCTTC. It encodes CASHSGGAGNEQFF. The whole variable domain, remainder taken from reference TRBV2 and TRBJ2-1, is EPEVTQTPSHQVTQMGQEVILRCVPISNHLYFYWYRQILGQKVEFLVSFYNNEISEKSEIFDDQFSVERPDGSNFTLKIRSTKLEDSAMYFCASHSGGAGNEQFFGPGTRLTVL.

V usage is TRBV4-2 and J usage is TRBJ2-3, with a weak D call TRBD2 (6 bases). Trimming removed 4 bases at V and 5 bases at J, with 22 bases between. The germline V gene encodes CDR1 LGHNA and CDR2 YNFKEQ. This CDR3 has 17 amino acids. CDR3 nucleotides: TGTGCCAGCAGCCCCAGGCAGGGCGGGAATGGGGAAGATACGCAGTATTTT. It is translated as CASSPRQGGNGEDTQYF.

The J gene is TRBJ1-6, the V gene TRBV3-1 (or the pseudogene TRBV3-2); TRBD1 aligns across 10 bases. V shed 5 bases and J 11 bases; nucleotides not matched to a gene: 6. The CDR3 totals 14 residues. The germline CDR1 and CDR2 sequences are LGHDT and YNNKEL (reference sequence). The CDR3 bases are TGTGCCAGCAGCAGAGACAGGGGGCCTACACCCCTCCACTTT. This translates into CASSRDRGPTPLHF.

This clone was counted between two and nine times. J is TRBJ1-2 and V is TRBV5-1, with D possibly being TRBD1 (5 bases). Germline V CDR1 and CDR2: SGHRS, YFSETQ. V was clipped by 4 bases and J by 1 base, with 11 bases between them. The CDR3 length is 14 residues. CDR3 nucleotide sequence: TGCGCCAGCAGCGATACACAGGTTAACTATGGCTACACCTTC. It translates to CASSDTQVNYGYTF.

This clone was recorded once. This chain links TRBV7-2 with TRBJ2-7, with TRBD2 matching over 9 bases. Germline V gives CDR1 SGHTA, CDR2 FQGNSA. Trimming took 2 bases from V and 6 from J; bases not matched to a gene: 5. This CDR3 comprises 14 residues. CDR3 amino acids: CASSLLAGRGEQYF. CDR3 DNA: TGTGCCAGCAGCTTACTAGCGGGGAGGGGCGAGCAGTACTTC. Supplemented by reference TRBV7-2 and TRBJ2-7, the full variable domain reads GAGVSQSPSNKVTEKGKDVELRCDPISGHTALYWYRQSLGQGLEFLIYFQGNSAPDKSGLPSDRFSAERTGGSVSTLTIQRTQQEDSAVYLCASSLLAGRGEQYFGPGTRLTVT.